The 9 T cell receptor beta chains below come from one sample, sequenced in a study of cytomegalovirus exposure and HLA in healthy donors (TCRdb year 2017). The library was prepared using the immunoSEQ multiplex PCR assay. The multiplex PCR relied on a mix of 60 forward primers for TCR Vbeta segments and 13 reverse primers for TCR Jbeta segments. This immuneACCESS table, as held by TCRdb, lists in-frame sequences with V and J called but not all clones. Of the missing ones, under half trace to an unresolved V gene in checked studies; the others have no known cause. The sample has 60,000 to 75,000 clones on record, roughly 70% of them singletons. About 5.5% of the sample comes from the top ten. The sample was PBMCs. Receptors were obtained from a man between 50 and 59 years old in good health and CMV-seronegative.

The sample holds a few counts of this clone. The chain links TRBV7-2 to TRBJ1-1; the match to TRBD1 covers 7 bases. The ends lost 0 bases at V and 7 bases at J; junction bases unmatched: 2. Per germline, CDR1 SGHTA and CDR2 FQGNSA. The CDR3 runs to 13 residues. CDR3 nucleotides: TGTGCCAGCAGCTTAGCGGGGACAGTTGAAGCTTTCTTT. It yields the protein CASSLAGTVEAFF.

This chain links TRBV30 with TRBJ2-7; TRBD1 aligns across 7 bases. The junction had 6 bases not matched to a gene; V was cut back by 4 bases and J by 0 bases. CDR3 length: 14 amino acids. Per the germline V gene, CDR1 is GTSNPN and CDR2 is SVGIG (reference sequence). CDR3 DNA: TGTGCCTGGACCCGGGACAGCGCCTCCTACGAGCAGTACTTC. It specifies CAWTRDSASYEQYF.

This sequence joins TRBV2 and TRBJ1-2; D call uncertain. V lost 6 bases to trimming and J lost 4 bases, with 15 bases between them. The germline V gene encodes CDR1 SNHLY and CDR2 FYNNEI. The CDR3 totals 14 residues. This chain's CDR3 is CASRDTPSGYGYTF. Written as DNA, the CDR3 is TGTGCCAGCAGGGATACACCTTCAGGCTATGGCTACACCTTC.

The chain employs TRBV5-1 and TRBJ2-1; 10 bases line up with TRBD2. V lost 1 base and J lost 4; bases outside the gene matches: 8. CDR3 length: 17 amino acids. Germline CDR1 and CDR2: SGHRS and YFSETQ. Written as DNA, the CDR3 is TGCGCCAGCAGCTTGTACGCTAGCGGGGGAACATACAATGAGCAGTTCTTC. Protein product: CASSLYASGGTYNEQFF.

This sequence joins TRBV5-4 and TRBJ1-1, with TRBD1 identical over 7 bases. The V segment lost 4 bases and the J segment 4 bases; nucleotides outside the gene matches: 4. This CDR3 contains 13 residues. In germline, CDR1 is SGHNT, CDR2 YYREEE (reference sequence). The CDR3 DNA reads TGTGCCAGCAGCGAAACAGGGGCCACTGAAGCTTTCTTT. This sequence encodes CASSETGATEAFF.

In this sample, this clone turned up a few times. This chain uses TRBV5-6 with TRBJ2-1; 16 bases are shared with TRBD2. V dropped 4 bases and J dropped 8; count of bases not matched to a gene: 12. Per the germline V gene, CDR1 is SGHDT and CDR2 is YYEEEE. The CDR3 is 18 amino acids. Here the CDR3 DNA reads TGTGCCAGCAGCCCTACCGGGACTAGCGGGGGGGCGATCGATGAGCAGTTCTTC. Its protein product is CASSPTGTSGGAIDEQFF.

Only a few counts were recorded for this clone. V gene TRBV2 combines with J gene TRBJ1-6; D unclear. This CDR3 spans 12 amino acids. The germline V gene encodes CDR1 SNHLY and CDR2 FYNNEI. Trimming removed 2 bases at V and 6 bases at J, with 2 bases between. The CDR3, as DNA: TGTGCCAGCAGTGAACGTAATTCACCCCTCCACTTT. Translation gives CASSERNSPLHF.

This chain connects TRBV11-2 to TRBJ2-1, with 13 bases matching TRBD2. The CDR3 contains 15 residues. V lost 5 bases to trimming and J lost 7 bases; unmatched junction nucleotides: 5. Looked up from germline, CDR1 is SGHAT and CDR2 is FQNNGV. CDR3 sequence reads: CASSTGTSGVNEQFF. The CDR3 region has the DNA TGTGCCAGCAGCACCGGGACTAGCGGGGTAAATGAGCAGTTCTTC.

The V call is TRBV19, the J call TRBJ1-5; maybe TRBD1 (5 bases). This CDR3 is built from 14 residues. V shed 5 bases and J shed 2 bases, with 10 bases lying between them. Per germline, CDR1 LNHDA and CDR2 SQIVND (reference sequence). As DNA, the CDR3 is TGTGCCAGTAGTGGCTCGGGGGGCAATCAGCCCCAGCATTTT. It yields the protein CASSGSGGNQPQHF.